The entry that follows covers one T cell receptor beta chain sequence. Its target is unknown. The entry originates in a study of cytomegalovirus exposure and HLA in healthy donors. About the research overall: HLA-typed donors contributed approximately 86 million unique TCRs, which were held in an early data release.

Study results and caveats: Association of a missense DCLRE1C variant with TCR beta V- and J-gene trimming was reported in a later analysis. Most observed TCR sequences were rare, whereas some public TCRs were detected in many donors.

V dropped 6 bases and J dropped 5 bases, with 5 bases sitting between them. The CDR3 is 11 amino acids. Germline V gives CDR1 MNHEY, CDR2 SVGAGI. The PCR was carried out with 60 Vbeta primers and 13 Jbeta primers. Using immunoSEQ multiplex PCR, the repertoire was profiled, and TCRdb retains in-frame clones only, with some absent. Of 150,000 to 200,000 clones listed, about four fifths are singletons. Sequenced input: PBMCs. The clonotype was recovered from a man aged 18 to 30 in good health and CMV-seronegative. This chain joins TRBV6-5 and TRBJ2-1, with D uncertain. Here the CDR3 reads CASSLNNEQFF. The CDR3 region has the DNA TGTGCCAGCAGCCTAAACAATGAGCAGTTCTTC.